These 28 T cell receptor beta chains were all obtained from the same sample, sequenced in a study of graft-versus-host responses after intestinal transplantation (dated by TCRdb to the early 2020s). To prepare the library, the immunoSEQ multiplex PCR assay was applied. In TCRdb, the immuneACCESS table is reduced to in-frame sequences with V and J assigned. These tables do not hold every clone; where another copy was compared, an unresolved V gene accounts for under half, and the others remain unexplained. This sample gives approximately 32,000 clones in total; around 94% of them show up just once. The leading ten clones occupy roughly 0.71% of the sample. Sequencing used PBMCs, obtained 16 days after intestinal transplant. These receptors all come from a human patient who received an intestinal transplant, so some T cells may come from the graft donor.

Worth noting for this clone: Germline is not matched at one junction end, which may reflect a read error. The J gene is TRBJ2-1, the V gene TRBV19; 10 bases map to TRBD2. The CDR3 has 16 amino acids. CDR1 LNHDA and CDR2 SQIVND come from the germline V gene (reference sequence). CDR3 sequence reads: CASRPDLAGDDNEQLF. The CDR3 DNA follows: TGTGCCAGTAGGCCTGATCTAGCGGGGGATGACAATGAGCAGCTCTTC. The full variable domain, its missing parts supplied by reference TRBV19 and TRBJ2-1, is DGGITQSPKYLFRKEGQNVTLSCEQNLNHDAMYWYRQDPGQGLRLIYYSQIVNDFQKGDIAEGYSVSREKKESFPLTVTSAQKNPTAFYLCASRPDLAGDDNEQLFGPGTRLTVL.

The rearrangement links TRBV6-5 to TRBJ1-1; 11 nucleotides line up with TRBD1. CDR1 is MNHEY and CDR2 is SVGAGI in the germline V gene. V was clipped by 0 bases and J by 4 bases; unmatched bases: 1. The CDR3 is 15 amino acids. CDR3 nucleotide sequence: TGTGCCAGCAGTTACTCAGGACAGGGGGCCACTGAAGCTTTCTTT. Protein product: CASSYSGQGATEAFF.

Here the CDR3 reads CASSLGGEASEIYNEQFF. The CDR3 DNA is TGTGCCAGCAGCTTAGGGGGCGAGGCTAGCGAGATCTACAATGAGCAGTTCTTC. The chain is built from TRBV13 and TRBJ2-1; D may be TRBD2 (6 bases). V was clipped by 0 bases and J by 3 bases, with 18 bases between them. The germline gives CDR1 PRHDT, CDR2 FYEKMQ (reference sequence). CDR3 length: 18 residues.

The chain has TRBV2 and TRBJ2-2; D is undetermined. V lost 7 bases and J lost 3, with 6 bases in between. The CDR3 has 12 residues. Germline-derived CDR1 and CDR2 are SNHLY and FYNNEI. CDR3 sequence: CASKFDTGELFF. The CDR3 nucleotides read TGTGCCAGCAAATTCGACACCGGGGAGCTGTTTTTT. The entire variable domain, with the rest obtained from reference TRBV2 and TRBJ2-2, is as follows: EPEVTQTPSHQVTQMGQEVILRCVPISNHLYFYWYRQILGQKVEFLVSFYNNEISEKSEIFDDQFSVERPDGSNFTLKIRSTKLEDSAMYFCASKFDTGELFFGEGSRLTVL.

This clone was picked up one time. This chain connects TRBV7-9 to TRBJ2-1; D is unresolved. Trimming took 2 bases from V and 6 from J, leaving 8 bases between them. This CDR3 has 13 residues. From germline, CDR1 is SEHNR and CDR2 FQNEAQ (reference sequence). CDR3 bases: TGTGCCAGCAGCTTAAGCAATTTCAATGAGCAGTTCTTC. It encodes CASSLSNFNEQFF.

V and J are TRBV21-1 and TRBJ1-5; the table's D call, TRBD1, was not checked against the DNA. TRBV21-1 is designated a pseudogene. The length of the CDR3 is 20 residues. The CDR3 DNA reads TGTGCCAGCAGCAACACCTGGCCCCCCGGGACATTGACCTGCAATCAGCCCCAGCATTTT. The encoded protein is CASSNTWPPGTLTCNQPQHF.

The CDR3 region is CASSLSAGANVLTF. The DNA for the CDR3 is TGTGCCAGCAGCTTAAGCGCTGGGGCCAACGTCCTGACTTTC. J is TRBJ2-6 and V is TRBV7-3; D uncertain. This CDR3 contains 14 residues. The V and J ends lost 1 base and 2 bases respectively, with 3 bases between them. CDR1 SGHTA and CDR2 FQGTGA come from the germline V gene. The variable domain in full, completed from reference TRBV7-3 and TRBJ2-6, reads GAGVSQTPSNKVTEKGKYVELRCDPISGHTALYWYRQSLGQGPEFLIYFQGTGAADDSGLPNDRFFAVRPEGSVSTLKIQRTERGDSAVYLCASSLSAGANVLTFGAGSRLTVL.

Written as DNA, the CDR3 is TGTGCCAGCAGCGTGGATGCAGGGAACACTGAAGCTTTCTTT. Translating gives CASSVDAGNTEAFF. The chain is built from TRBV5-8 and TRBJ1-1; no clear D gene. Germline V gene lookup returns CDR1 SGHTS and CDR2 YDEGEE. Between the trimmed V and J ends, which lost 4 bases and 1 base, there was a span of 11 bases. The length of the CDR3 is 14 residues.

The CDR3 loop reads CASSFGTGGQETQYF. DNA for the CDR3: TGTGCCAGCAGTTTCGGGACAGGGGGCCAAGAGACCCAGTACTTC. The V gene is TRBV28, the J gene TRBJ2-5, with 11 bases aligning to TRBD1. Germline lookup yields CDR1 MDHEN and CDR2 SYDVKM. The CDR3 has 15 residues. V was pared by 3 bases and J by 1 base, with 1 base of the junction left unmatched.

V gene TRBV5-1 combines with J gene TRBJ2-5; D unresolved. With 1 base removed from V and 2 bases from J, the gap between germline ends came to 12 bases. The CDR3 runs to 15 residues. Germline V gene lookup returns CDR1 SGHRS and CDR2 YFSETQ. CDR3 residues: CASSLFPGQQETQYF. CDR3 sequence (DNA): TGCGCCAGCAGCTTGTTCCCAGGCCAGCAAGAGACCCAGTACTTC.

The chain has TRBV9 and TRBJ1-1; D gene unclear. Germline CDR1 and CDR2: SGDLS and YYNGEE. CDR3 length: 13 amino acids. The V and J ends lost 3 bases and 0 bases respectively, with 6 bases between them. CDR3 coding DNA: TGTGCCAGCAGCGATTCGGTGAACACTGAAGCTTTCTTT. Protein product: CASSDSVNTEAFF.

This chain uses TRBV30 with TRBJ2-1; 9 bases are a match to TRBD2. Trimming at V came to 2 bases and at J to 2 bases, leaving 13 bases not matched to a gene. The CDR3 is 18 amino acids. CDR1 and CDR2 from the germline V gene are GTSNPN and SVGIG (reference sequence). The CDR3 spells CAWSSRLAGRLTYNEQFF. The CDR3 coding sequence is TGTGCCTGGAGTAGTAGGCTAGCGGGAAGACTTACCTACAATGAGCAGTTCTTC.

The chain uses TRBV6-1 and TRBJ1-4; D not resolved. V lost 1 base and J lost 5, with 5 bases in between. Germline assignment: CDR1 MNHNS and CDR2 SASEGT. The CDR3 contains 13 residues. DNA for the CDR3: TGTGCCAGCAGTGAAGTCCAGAATGAAAAACTGTTTTTT. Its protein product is CASSEVQNEKLFF.

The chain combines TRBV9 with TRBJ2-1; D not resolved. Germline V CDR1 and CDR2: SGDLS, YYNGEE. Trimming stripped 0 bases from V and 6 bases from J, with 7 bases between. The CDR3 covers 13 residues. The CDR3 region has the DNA TGTGCCAGCAGCGTAGGTCGGTTCAATGAGCAGTTCTTC. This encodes CASSVGRFNEQFF.

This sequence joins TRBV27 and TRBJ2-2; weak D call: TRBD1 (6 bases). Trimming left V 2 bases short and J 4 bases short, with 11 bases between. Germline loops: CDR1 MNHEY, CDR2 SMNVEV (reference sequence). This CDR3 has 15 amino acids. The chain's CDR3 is CASSLQGTGTGELFF. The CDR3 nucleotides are TGTGCCAGCAGTTTACAGGGGACGGGCACCGGGGAGCTGTTTTTT.

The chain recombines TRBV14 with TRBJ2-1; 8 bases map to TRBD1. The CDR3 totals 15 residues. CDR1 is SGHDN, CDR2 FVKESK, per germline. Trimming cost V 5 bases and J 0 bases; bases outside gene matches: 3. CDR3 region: CASSWTGFSYNEQFF. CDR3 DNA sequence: TGTGCCAGCAGCTGGACAGGGTTCTCCTACAATGAGCAGTTCTTC. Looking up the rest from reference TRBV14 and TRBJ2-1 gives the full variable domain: EAGVTQFPSHSVIEKGQTVTLRCDPISGHDNLYWYRRVMGKEIKFLLHFVKESKQDESGMPNNRFLAERTGGTYSTLKVQPAELEDSGVYFCASSWTGFSYNEQFFGPGTRLTVL.

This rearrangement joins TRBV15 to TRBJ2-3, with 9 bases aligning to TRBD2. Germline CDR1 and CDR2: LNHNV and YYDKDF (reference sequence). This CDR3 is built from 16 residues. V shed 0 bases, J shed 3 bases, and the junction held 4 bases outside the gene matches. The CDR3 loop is CATSRDRLAATDTQYF. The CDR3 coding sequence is TGTGCCACCAGCAGAGACCGACTAGCGGCGACAGATACGCAGTATTTT.

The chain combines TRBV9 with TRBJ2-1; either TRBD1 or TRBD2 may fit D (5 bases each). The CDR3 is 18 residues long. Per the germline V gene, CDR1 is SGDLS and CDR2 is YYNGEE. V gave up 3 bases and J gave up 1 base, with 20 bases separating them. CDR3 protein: CASSAPILGERSYNEQFF. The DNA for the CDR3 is TGTGCCAGCAGCGCGCCGATTTTAGGGGAGAGGTCCTACAATGAGCAGTTCTTC.

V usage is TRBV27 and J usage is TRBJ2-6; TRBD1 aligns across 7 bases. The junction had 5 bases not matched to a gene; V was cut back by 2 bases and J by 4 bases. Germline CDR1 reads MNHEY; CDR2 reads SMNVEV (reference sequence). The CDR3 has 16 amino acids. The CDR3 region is CASSLRQGHGANVLTF. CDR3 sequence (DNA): TGTGCCAGCAGTTTACGACAGGGTCACGGGGCCAACGTCCTGACTTTC.

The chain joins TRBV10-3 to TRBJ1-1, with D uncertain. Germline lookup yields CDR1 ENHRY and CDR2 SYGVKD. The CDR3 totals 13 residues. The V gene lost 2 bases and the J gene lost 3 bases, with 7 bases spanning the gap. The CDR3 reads CAISELGYTEAFF. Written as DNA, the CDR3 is TGTGCCATCAGTGAGCTTGGTTACACTGAAGCTTTCTTT.

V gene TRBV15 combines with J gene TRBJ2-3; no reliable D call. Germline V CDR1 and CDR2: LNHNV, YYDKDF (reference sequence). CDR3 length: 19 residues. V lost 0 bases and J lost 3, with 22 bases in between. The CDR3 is CATSRDPGLTKARTDTQYF. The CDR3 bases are TGTGCCACCAGCAGAGACCCCGGGCTAACGAAAGCAAGGACAGATACGCAGTATTTT.

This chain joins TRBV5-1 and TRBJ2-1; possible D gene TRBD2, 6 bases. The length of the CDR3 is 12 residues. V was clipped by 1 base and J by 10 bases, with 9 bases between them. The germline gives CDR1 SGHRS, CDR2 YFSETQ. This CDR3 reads CASSLNGGEQFF. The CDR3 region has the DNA TGCGCCAGCAGCTTGAATGGGGGGGAGCAGTTCTTC.

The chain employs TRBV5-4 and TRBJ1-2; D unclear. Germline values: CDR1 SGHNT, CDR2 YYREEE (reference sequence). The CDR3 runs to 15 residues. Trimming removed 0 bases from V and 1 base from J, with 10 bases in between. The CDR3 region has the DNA TGTGCCAGCAGCTTGGGCCCGAACAGTAACTATGGCTACACCTTC. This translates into CASSLGPNSNYGYTF.

CDR3 loop: CASSRRQTYGYTF. The DNA for the CDR3 is TGTGCCAGCAGCCGGCGGCAGACCTATGGCTACACCTTC. This chain uses TRBV28 with TRBJ1-2; no definite D call. In germline, CDR1 is MDHEN, CDR2 SYDVKM. The ends were cut back, 6 bases at V and 4 bases at J, with 12 bases in the middle. The CDR3 has 13 amino acids.

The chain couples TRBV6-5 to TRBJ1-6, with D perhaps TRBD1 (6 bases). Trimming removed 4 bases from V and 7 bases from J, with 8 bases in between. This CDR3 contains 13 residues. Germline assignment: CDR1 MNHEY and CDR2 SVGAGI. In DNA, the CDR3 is TGTGCCAGCAGTTCAGGGGAGAATTCACCCCTCCACTTT. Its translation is CASSSGENSPLHF.

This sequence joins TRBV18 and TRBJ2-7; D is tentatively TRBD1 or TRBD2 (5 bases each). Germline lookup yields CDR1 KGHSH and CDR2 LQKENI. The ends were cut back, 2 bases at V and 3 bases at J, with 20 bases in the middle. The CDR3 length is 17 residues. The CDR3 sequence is CASSPRGRLALNYEQYF. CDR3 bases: TGTGCCAGCTCACCAAGGGGACGCTTGGCGCTAAACTACGAGCAGTACTTC.

CDR3 protein: CASSLGQGALGANVLTF. In DNA, the CDR3 is TGTGCCAGCAGCCTAGGACAGGGGGCGCTTGGGGCCAACGTCCTGACTTTC. This chain connects TRBV7-9 to TRBJ2-6; 11 bases line up with TRBD1. Germline V gives CDR1 SEHNR, CDR2 FQNEAQ (reference sequence). V lost 5 bases to trimming and J lost 3 bases; unmatched junction nucleotides: 6. CDR3 length: 17 amino acids.

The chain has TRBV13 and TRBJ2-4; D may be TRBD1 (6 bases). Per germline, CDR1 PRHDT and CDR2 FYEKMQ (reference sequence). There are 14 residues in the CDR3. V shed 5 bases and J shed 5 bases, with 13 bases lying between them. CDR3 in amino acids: CASSQTGSENIQYF. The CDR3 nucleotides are TGTGCCAGCAGCCAAACAGGGTCGGAAAACATTCAGTACTTC. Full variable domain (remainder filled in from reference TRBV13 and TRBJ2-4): AAGVIQSPRHLIKEKRETATLKCYPIPRHDTVYWYQQGPGQDPQFLISFYEKMQSDKGSIPDRFSAQQFSDYHSELNMSSLELGDSALYFCASSQTGSENIQYFGAGTRLSVL.